In its sample, the clone carrying this T cell receptor beta chain was seen a few times. Its antigen is unidentified. The sample is drawn from a study of CD8+CD57+ T cells in acquired aplastic anemia. Across the study: Recorded DNA amounts for sorted CD4+ and CD8+ cells had an average of around 3.4 ug.

Study-level points and caveats: Patients were compared with controls for CD8+ Simpson's diversity, and no significant difference emerged. There were some 30 CD8+ CDR3 sequences that occurred in both patients and controls.

TCR beta VDJ and CDR3 profiling used genomic DNA as template. TCRdb reanalysed the reads using MiXCR and keeps one entry per CDR3 protein. This table holds 250,000 to 350,000 distinct CDR3 sequences, approximately 55% found once. Sample: sorted CD4+, CD8+, or CD8+CD57+ T cells (not recorded which) from PBMCs. The TCR originated in a human donor with severe aplastic anemia or a healthy control (not recorded which).

This chain's CDR3 is CASSHGSGKETQYF. Here the CDR3 DNA reads TGTGCCAGCAGCCATGGGTCCGGAAAAGAGACCCAGTACTTC. The gene calls are TRBV9 and TRBJ2-5, with unresolved D. Trimming left V 4 bases short and J 3 bases short, with 13 bases between. This CDR3 is built from 14 residues. The germline V gene has CDR1 SGDLS and CDR2 YYNGEE.